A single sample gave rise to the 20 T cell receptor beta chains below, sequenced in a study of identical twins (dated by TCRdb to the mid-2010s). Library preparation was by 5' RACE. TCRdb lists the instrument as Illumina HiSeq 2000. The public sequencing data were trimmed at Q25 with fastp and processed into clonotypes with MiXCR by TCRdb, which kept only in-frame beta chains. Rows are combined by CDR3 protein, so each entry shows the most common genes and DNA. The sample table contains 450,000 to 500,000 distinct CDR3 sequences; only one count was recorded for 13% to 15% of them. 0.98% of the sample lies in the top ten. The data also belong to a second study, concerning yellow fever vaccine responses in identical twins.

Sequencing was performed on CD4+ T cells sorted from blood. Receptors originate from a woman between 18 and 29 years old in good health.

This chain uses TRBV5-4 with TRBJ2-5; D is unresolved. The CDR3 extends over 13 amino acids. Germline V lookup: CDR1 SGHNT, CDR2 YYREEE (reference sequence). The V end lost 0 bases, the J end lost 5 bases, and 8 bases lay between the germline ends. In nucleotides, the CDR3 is TGTGCCAGCAGCTTGGGAATGGGGGAGACCCAGTACTTC. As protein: CASSLGMGETQYF.

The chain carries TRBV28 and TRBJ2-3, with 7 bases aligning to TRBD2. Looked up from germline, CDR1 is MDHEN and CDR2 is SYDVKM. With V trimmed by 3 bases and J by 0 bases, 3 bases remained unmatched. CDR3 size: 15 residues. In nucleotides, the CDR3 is TGTGCCAGCAGTTTTAGGCGGGGGAGCACAGATACGCAGTATTTT. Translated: CASSFRRGSTDTQYF.

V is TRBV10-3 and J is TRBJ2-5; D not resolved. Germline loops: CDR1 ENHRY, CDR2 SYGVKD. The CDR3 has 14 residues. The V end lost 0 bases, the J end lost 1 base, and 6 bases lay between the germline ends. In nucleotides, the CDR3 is TGTGCCATCAGTGAGTCCAACATCCAAGAGACCCAGTACTTC. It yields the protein CAISESNIQETQYF.

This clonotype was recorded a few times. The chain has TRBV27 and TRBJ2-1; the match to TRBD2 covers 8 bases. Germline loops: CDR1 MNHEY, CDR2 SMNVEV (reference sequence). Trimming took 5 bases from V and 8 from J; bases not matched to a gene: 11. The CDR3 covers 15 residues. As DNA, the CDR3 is TGTGCCAGCAGTCCGGGACTAGAAGCGGGCGATGAGCAGTTCTTC. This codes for CASSPGLEAGDEQFF.

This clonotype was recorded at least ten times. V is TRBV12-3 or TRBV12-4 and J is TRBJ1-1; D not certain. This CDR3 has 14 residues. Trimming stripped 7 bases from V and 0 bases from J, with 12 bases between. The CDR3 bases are TGTGCCAGCAAACGGAATTTAATGAACACTGAAGCTTTCTTT. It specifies CASKRNLMNTEAFF.

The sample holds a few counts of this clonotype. In DNA, the CDR3 is TGTGCCAGTCGGGGACAGGGATTCCCCGAGCAGTACTTC. It codes for CASRGQGFPEQYF. This chain uses TRBV6-6 with TRBJ2-7; TRBD1 matches 9 bases. Trimming at V came to 9 bases and at J to 6 bases, leaving 9 bases not matched to a gene. The CDR3 is 13 residues long. CDR1 is MNHNY, CDR2 SVGAGI, per germline (reference sequence).

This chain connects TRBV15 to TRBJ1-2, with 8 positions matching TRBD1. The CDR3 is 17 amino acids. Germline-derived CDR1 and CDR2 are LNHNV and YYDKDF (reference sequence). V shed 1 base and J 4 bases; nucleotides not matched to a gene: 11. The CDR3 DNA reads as TGTGCCACCAGCAGAGGTCGCGGGACAGGATCTCCCTATGGCTACACCTTC. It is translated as CATSRGRGTGSPYGYTF.

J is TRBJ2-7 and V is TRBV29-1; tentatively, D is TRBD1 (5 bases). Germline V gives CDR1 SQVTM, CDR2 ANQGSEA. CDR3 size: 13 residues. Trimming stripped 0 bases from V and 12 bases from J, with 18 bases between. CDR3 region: CSVEDGVAQGPYF. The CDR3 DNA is TGCAGCGTTGAAGATGGAGTCGCTCAGGGCCCGTACTTC.

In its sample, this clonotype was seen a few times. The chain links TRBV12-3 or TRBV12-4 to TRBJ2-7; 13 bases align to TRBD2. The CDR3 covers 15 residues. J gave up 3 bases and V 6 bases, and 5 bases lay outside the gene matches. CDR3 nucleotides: TGTGCCAGCAGCCGCGGACTAGCGGGAGTCTACGAGCAGTACTTC. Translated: CASSRGLAGVYEQYF.

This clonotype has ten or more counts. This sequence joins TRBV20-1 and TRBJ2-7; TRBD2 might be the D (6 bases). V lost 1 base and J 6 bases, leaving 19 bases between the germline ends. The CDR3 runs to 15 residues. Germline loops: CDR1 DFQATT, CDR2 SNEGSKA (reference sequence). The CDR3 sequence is CSARVGGAYFSEQYF. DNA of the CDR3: TGCAGTGCTAGAGTCGGAGGGGCGTACTTCTCCGAGCAGTACTTC.

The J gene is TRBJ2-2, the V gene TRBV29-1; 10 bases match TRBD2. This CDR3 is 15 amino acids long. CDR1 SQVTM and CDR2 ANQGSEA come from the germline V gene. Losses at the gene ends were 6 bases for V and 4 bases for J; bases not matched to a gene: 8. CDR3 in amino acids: CSVSSGSLSTGELFF. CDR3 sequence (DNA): TGCAGCGTGTCTAGCGGGAGTTTGAGCACCGGGGAGCTGTTTTTT.

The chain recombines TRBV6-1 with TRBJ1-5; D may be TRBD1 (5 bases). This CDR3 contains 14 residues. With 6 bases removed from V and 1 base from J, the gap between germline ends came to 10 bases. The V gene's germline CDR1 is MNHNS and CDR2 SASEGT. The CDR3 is CASSRVVSNQPQHF. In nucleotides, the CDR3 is TGTGCCAGCAGCAGGGTAGTAAGCAATCAGCCCCAGCATTTT.

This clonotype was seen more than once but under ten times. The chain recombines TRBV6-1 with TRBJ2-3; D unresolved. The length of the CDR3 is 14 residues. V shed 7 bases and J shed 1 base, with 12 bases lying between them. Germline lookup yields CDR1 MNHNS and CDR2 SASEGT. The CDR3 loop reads CASTNTAGTDTQYF. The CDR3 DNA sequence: TGTGCCAGCACCAACACGGCGGGCACAGATACGCAGTATTTT.

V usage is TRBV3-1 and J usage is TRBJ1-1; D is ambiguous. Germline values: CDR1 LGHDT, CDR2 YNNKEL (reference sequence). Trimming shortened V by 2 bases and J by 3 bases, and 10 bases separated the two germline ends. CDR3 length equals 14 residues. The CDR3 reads CASSQPGSDTEAFF. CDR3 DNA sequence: TGTGCCAGCAGCCAACCGGGGAGTGACACTGAAGCTTTCTTT.

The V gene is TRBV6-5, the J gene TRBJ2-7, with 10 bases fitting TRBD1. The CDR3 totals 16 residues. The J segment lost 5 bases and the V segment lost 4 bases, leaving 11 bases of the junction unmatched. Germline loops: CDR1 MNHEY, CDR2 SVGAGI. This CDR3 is CASSSPSGTGVHEQYF. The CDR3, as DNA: TGTGCCAGCAGTTCACCCTCCGGGACAGGGGTCCACGAGCAGTACTTC.

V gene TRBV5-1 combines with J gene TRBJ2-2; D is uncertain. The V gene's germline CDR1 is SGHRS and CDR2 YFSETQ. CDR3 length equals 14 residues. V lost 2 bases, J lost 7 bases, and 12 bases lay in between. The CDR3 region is CASSFSTRDGELFF. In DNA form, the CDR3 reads TGCGCCAGCAGCTTCTCTACTCGAGACGGGGAGCTGTTTTTT.

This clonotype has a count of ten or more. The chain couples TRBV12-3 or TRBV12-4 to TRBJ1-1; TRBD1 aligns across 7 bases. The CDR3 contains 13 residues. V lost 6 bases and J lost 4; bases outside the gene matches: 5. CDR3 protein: CASSDRAITEAFF. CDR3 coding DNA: TGTGCCAGCAGCGACAGGGCAATCACTGAAGCTTTCTTT.

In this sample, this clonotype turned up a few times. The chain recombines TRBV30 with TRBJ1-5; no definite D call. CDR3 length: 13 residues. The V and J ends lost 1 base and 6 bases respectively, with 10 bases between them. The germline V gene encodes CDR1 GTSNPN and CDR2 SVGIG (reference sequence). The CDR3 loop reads CAWSDRGLQPQHF. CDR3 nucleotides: TGTGCCTGGAGTGACAGAGGACTTCAGCCCCAGCATTTT.

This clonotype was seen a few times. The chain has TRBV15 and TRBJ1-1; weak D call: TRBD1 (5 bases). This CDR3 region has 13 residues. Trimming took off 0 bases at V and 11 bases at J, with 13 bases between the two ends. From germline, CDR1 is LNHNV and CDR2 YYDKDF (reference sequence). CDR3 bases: TGTGCCACCAGCAGAGATGCCACAGGCAGGGCTTTCTTT. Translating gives CATSRDATGRAFF.

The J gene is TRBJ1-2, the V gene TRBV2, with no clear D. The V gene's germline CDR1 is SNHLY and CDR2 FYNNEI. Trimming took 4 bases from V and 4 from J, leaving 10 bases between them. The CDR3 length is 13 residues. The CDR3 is CASSGRVVYGYTF. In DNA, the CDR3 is TGTGCCAGCAGTGGACGGGTGGTCTATGGCTACACCTTC.